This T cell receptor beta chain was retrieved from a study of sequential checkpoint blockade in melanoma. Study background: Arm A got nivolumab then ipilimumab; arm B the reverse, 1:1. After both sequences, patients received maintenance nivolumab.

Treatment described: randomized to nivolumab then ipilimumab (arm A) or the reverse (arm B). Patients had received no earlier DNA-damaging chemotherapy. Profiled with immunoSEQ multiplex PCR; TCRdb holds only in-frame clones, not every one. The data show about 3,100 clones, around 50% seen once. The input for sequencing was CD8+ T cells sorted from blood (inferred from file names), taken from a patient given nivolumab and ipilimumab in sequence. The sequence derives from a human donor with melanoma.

CDR3 sequence: CASSSIEESYEQYF. For the CDR3, the DNA is TGTGCCAGCAGCTCAATTGAGGAGTCCTACGAGCAGTACTTC. The chain recombines TRBV7-9 with TRBJ2-7; D gene uncertain. CDR1 is SEHNR and CDR2 is FQNEAQ in the germline V gene (reference sequence). Trimming pared 4 bases from V and 1 base from J, leaving 11 bases between. This CDR3 contains 14 residues.